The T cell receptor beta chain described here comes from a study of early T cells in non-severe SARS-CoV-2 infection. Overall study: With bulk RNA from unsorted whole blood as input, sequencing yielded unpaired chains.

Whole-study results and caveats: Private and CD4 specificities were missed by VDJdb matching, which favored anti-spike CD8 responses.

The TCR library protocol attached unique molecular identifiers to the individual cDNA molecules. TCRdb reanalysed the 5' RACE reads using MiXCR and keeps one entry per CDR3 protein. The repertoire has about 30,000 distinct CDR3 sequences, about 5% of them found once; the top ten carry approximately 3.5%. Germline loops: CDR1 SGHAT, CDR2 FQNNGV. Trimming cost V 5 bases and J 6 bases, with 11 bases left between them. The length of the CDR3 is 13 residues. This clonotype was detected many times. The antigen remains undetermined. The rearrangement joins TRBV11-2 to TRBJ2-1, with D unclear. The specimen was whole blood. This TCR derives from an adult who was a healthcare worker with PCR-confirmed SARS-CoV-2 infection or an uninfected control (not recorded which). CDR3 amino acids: CASSNQGANEQFF. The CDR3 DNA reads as TGTGCCAGCAGCAACCAAGGAGCCAATGAGCAGTTCTTC.